This T cell receptor (beta chain) was captured in a study of identical twins. This clonotype was detected ten times or more. V shed 3 bases and J shed 4 bases, with 10 bases lying between them. CDR1 SGHDT and CDR2 YYEEEE come from the germline V gene. The CDR3 contains 13 residues. TCRdb re-derived calls from the 5' RACE reads in MiXCR, one entry per CDR3 protein. This sample carries 200,000 to 250,000 distinct CDR3 sequences, over 5.5% of them seen once, and the ten largest clones take about 15%. The data also belong to a second study, concerning T cells expressing NK-cell markers.

Sample: CD8+ T cells sorted from blood. This chain connects TRBV5-6 to TRBJ2-5; D unclear. The clonotype comes from a woman aged 18-29 years in good health. In DNA form, the CDR3 reads TGTGCCAGCAGCTCCGCGTGGGGAGAGACCCAGTACTTC. It encodes CASSSAWGETQYF.